Below are 30 T cell receptor beta chains sequenced from a single sample in a study of beta chain features in type 1 diabetes. Expressed TCRB transcripts were sequenced because the isolated RNA had all been reverse transcribed beforehand. TCRdb keeps only in-frame clones here, not all; method: immunoSEQ multiplex PCR. Here the sample spans about 250,000 clones, 13% to 15% being singletons. The sample comprised naive CD4+ T cells from blood. The receptors were sampled from a woman in her forties in good health.

This clone showed up just a few times. The rearrangement uses TRBV6-5 and TRBJ2-7, with 7 nucleotides matching TRBD1. The CDR3 contains 14 residues. Germline lookup yields CDR1 MNHEY and CDR2 SVGAGI. J lost 3 bases, V lost 10 bases, and 12 bases had no gene match. The CDR3 is CAIVPRDRYYEQYF. The CDR3 DNA reads TGTGCCATTGTCCCCCGGGACAGATACTACGAGCAGTACTTC.

This clone occurred a few times. The chain joins TRBV2 to TRBJ2-1; 11 nucleotides align to TRBD2. The CDR3 extends over 19 amino acids. Germline V lookup: CDR1 SNHLY, CDR2 FYNNEI. V trimming: 6 bases; J trimming: 0 bases; junction bases outside the gene matches: 13. The CDR3, as DNA: TGTGCCAGCAGGGGAACCGGGACTAGCGGATCGAGCTCCTACAATGAGCAGTTCTTC. Translated, it gives CASRGTGTSGSSSYNEQFF.

This chain links TRBV12-5 with TRBJ1-4; D gene ambiguous. Per the germline V gene, CDR1 is LGHNT and CDR2 is FRNRAP. Trimming removed 6 bases at V and 6 bases at J, with 17 bases between. The CDR3 extends over 15 amino acids. The CDR3 coding sequence is TGTGCTAGTGGGAGCGGATTCTTAGTGGATGAAAAACTGTTTTTT. Amino acid sequence: CASGSGFLVDEKLFF.

This clone has only a few counts. The gene calls are TRBV21-1 and TRBJ1-2. TRBV21-1 corresponds to a pseudogene. The CDR3 runs 10 residues. CDR3 protein: CASSTYGYTF. CDR3 in DNA: TGTGCCAGCAGCACGTATGGCTACACCTTC.

This clone showed up just a few times. The chain employs TRBV11-2 and TRBJ2-7, with 7 positions matching TRBD1. The length of the CDR3 is 12 residues. Trimming removed 3 bases from V and 4 bases from J; junction bases left unmatched: 0. The germline V gene encodes CDR1 SGHAT and CDR2 FQNNGV. The DNA of the CDR3 is TGTGCCAGCAGCTTCAGGGGGTACGAGCAGTACTTC. Its translation is CASSFRGYEQYF.

J is TRBJ1-2 and V is TRBV7-6, with D maybe TRBD1 (5 bases). Germline V CDR1 and CDR2: SGHVS, FNYEAQ. V gave up 5 bases and J gave up 7 bases, with 17 bases separating them. The CDR3 consists of 14 residues. This CDR3 reads CASSANSGIPGYTF. The CDR3 coding sequence is TGTGCCAGCAGCGCTAACTCAGGGATTCCTGGCTACACCTTC.

This clone has more than one count but fewer than ten. This chain uses TRBV19 with TRBJ2-2; 12 bases fit TRBD1. J was trimmed by 7 bases and V by 9 bases; bases with no gene match: 6. Germline lookup yields CDR1 LNHDA and CDR2 SQIVND (reference sequence). The CDR3 contains 14 residues. The DNA of the CDR3 is TGTGCCAGCCGGGACAGGGGGCAAGGCGGGGAGCTGTTTTTT. This translates into CASRDRGQGGELFF.

The chain joins TRBV15 to TRBJ2-5; D remains unclear. There are 11 residues in the CDR3. Trimming took off 0 bases at V and 9 bases at J, with 5 bases between the two ends. From germline, CDR1 is LNHNV and CDR2 YYDKDF (reference sequence). In DNA, the CDR3 is TGTGCCACCAGCAGAGACGTGTCCCAGTACTTC. It codes for CATSRDVSQYF.

The table lists this clone with a few counts. This chain uses TRBV4-3 with TRBJ1-1; D possibly corresponds to TRBD1 (5 bases). The germline V gene encodes CDR1 LGHNA and CDR2 YSLEER. The CDR3 extends over 16 amino acids. V lost 4 bases to trimming and J lost 3 bases, with 18 bases between them. The CDR3 DNA follows: TGCGCCAGCAGCCGATACAGGCGGACGGTAGACACTGAAGCTTTCTTT. Its translation is CASSRYRRTVDTEAFF.

This clone was counted only a few times. The gene calls are TRBV7-9 and TRBJ2-5; maybe TRBD2 (6 bases). The V gene lost 10 bases and the J gene lost 0 bases, with 15 bases spanning the gap. CDR1 and CDR2 from the germline V gene are SEHNR and FQNEAQ (reference sequence). The CDR3 extends over 14 amino acids. The CDR3 DNA follows: TGTGCCACCGAGGGCCGGGAGTACCAAGAGACCCAGTACTTC. This translates into CATEGREYQETQYF.

The chain joins TRBV5-4 to TRBJ2-1; TRBD2 aligns across 14 bases. Germline CDR1 is SGHNT and CDR2 is YYREEE (reference sequence). CDR3 length: 15 residues. The V segment lost 0 bases and the J segment 12 bases; nucleotides outside the gene matches: 5. The CDR3 here is CASSLGGTSGGRQFF. CDR3 in DNA: TGTGCCAGCAGCTTGGGTGGGACTAGCGGGGGCAGGCAGTTCTTC.

The rearrangement links TRBV29-1 to TRBJ1-4; 8 bases match TRBD1. Germline V gives CDR1 SQVTM, CDR2 ANQGSEA. V lost 4 bases to trimming and J lost 8 bases; unmatched junction nucleotides: 6. The length of the CDR3 is 13 residues. The CDR3 sequence is CSVAWSGGEKLFF. In DNA, the CDR3 is TGCAGCGTTGCTTGGTCAGGGGGCGAAAAACTGTTTTTT.

In this sample, this clone turned up a few times. J is TRBJ1-4 and V is TRBV5-1, with D unresolved. Germline V gene sequence: CDR1 SGHRS, CDR2 YFSETQ. The V gene lost 4 bases and the J gene lost 7 bases, with 8 bases spanning the gap. This CDR3 region has 12 residues. CDR3: CASSSESEKLFF. The CDR3 nucleotides are TGCGCCAGCAGCAGCGAGAGTGAAAAACTGTTTTTT.

The chain has TRBV15 and TRBJ2-2, with a tentative D call TRBD2 (6 bases). The CDR3 consists of 14 residues. Germline CDR1 LNHNV, CDR2 YYDKDF (reference sequence). With 9 bases removed from V and 0 bases from J, the gap between germline ends came to 11 bases. The CDR3 is CATGPGANTGELFF. CDR3 DNA: TGTGCCACTGGTCCGGGGGCGAACACCGGGGAGCTGTTTTTT.

This clone was seen ten or more times. J is TRBJ1-2 and V is TRBV7-9; perhaps TRBD1 as D (5 bases). This CDR3 has 12 residues. Germline lookup yields CDR1 SEHNR and CDR2 FQNEAQ (reference sequence). V was pared by 5 bases and J by 6 bases, with 10 bases between. The chain's CDR3 is CASSLLTDGYTF. In DNA, the CDR3 is TGTGCCAGCAGCCTCCTGACAGATGGCTACACCTTC.

This clone has only a few counts. The chain links TRBV27 to TRBJ1-5; D gene ambiguous. The CDR3 sequence is 12 residues long. Trimming pared 7 bases from V and 2 bases from J, leaving 6 bases between. CDR1 is MNHEY and CDR2 is SMNVEV in the germline V gene (reference sequence). CDR3 nucleotide sequence: TGTGCCAGCAAGAGTGGCAATCAGCCCCAGCATTTT. Its translation: CASKSGNQPQHF.

Only a few counts were recorded for this clone. This chain joins TRBV9 and TRBJ2-5, with D perhaps TRBD1 (5 bases). The germline V gene has CDR1 SGDLS and CDR2 YYNGEE. V lost 0 bases and J 5 bases, leaving 8 bases between the germline ends. The CDR3 is 13 amino acids. CDR3 DNA sequence: TGTGCCAGCAGCGTAGAGGGGTGGGAGACCCAGTACTTC. This codes for CASSVEGWETQYF.

V is TRBV11-2 and J is TRBJ2-4, with D unclear. CDR3 size: 16 residues. V dropped 1 base and J dropped 3 bases, with 13 bases sitting between them. Germline loops: CDR1 SGHAT, CDR2 FQNNGV. The CDR3 loop reads CASSLVWAPVKNIQYF. The CDR3 DNA is TGTGCCAGCAGCTTAGTTTGGGCCCCGGTCAAAAACATTCAGTACTTC.

The genes are TRBV5-1 and TRBJ1-1, with 7 positions matching TRBD1. The CDR3 is made up of 13 amino acids. After removal of 1 base from V and 6 bases from J, the junction contained 3 bases not matched to a gene. Germline V gives CDR1 SGHRS, CDR2 YFSETQ. CDR3 sequence: CASSLTGVAEAFF. The CDR3 DNA is TGCGCCAGCAGCTTGACAGGGGTGGCTGAAGCTTTCTTT.

This clone was counted between two and nine times. V and J are TRBV4-3 and TRBJ2-7, with 10 bases aligning to TRBD2. Germline V gene data show CDR1 as LGHNA and CDR2 as YSLEER. This CDR3 is built from 17 residues. J lost 2 bases, V lost 0 bases, and 7 bases had no gene match. The chain's CDR3 is CASSQDRGLAEAYEQYF. The CDR3 nucleotides read TGCGCCAGCAGCCAAGATCGAGGACTAGCGGAGGCCTACGAGCAGTACTTC.

This clone was found a few times. This chain joins TRBV2 and TRBJ2-3, with TRBD2 matching over 8 bases. The CDR3 sequence is 15 residues long. The germline V gene encodes CDR1 SNHLY and CDR2 FYNNEI. The ends lost 2 bases at V and 1 base at J; junction bases unmatched: 2. CDR3 loop: CASSEQAGGTDTQYF. The DNA of the CDR3 is TGTGCCAGCAGTGAACAAGCGGGGGGCACAGATACGCAGTATTTT.

This chain links TRBV4-3 with TRBJ1-2; tentative D call: TRBD1 (5 bases). V was shortened by 3 bases and J by 5 bases, with 19 bases between the two germline ends. The CDR3 length is 16 residues. CDR1 and CDR2 from the germline V gene are LGHNA and YSLEER. The CDR3: CASSQGGSGIGYGYTF. In DNA form, the CDR3 reads TGCGCCAGCAGCCAGGGGGGGTCGGGGATCGGGTATGGCTACACCTTC.

V usage is TRBV14 and J usage is TRBJ1-2, with 9 bases matching TRBD1. Germline CDR1 is SGHDN and CDR2 is FVKESK. The CDR3 covers 19 residues. After removal of 4 bases from V and 7 bases from J, the junction contained 22 bases not matched to a gene. The CDR3 region is CASSRPGGQGTTASSGYTF. The DNA for the CDR3 is TGTGCCAGCAGCCGGCCCGGGGGACAGGGCACAACTGCTTCGAGTGGCTACACCTTC. The complete variable domain, with remaining parts taken from reference TRBV14 and TRBJ1-2, reads EAGVTQFPSHSVIEKGQTVTLRCDPISGHDNLYWYRRVMGKEIKFLLHFVKESKQDESGMPNNRFLAERTGGTYSTLKVQPAELEDSGVYFCASSRPGGQGTTASSGYTFGSGTRLTVV.

The chain recombines TRBV7-9 with TRBJ1-2; D call uncertain. The CDR3 sequence is 16 residues long. Germline V gene sequence: CDR1 SEHNR, CDR2 FQNEAQ (reference sequence). V was clipped by 3 bases and J by 2 bases, with 16 bases between them. CDR3 in amino acids: CASSFRSRGWNYGYTF. The CDR3 DNA reads TGTGCCAGCAGCTTTAGGTCCCGAGGGTGGAACTATGGCTACACCTTC.

CDR3 loop: CASGQKNTGELFF. CDR3 DNA sequence: TGTGCCAGCGGGCAAAAGAACACCGGGGAGCTGTTTTTT. The rearrangement links TRBV6-8 to TRBJ2-2; no clear D gene. This CDR3 contains 13 residues. Germline V gives CDR1 MNHGY, CDR2 SAAAGT. The ends were cut back, 8 bases at V and 1 base at J, with 8 bases in the middle.

A few counts support this clone. The V gene is TRBV5-4, the J gene TRBJ2-3; TRBD1 matches at 7 bases. The CDR3 consists of 15 residues. The germline V gene encodes CDR1 SGHNT and CDR2 YYREEE (reference sequence). The V segment lost 4 bases and the J segment 2 bases; nucleotides outside the gene matches: 7. In DNA, the CDR3 is TGTGCCAGCAGCAAAAAGGACAGGTTCACAGATACGCAGTATTTT. Translation: CASSKKDRFTDTQYF.

On this clone: The same CDR3 arises from other DNA sequences in this sample as well. The gene calls are TRBV5-1 and TRBJ2-1, with 7 bases fitting TRBD1. Looked up from germline, CDR1 is SGHRS and CDR2 is YFSETQ. The CDR3 is 11 residues long. V trimming: 4 bases; J trimming: 10 bases; junction bases outside the gene matches: 2. CDR3 sequence: CASSPDREQFF. The CDR3 nucleotides are TGCGCCAGCAGCCCGGACAGGGAGCAGTTCTTC.

This clone was counted a few times. The J gene is TRBJ2-5, the V gene TRBV5-6; D ambiguous. The CDR3 runs 15 residues. The germline CDR1 and CDR2 sequences are SGHDT and YYEEEE. Trimming removed 0 bases at V and 3 bases at J, with 12 bases between. CDR3 loop: CASSLVSAPEETQYF. The CDR3 DNA reads as TGTGCCAGCAGCTTGGTTTCTGCCCCGGAAGAGACCCAGTACTTC. The whole variable domain, remainder taken from reference TRBV5-6 and TRBJ2-5, is DAGVTQSPTHLIKTRGQQVTLRCSPKSGHDTVSWYQQALGQGPQFIFQYYEEEERQRGNFPDRFSGHQFPNYSSELNVNALLLGDSALYLCASSLVSAPEETQYFGPGTRLLVL.

This clone was observed a handful of times. V is TRBV18 and J is TRBJ2-1; 8 bases map to TRBD1. The CDR3 length is 16 residues. Germline V gene sequence: CDR1 KGHSH, CDR2 LQKENI. V dropped 3 bases and J dropped 3; count of bases not matched to a gene: 7. The CDR3 is CASSPRDRIRYNEQFF. Written as DNA, the CDR3 is TGTGCCAGCTCACCTAGGGACAGGATCCGCTACAATGAGCAGTTCTTC.

The genes are TRBV6-6 and TRBJ2-3, with a possible D match to TRBD1 (5 bases). Trimming stripped 0 bases from V and 2 bases from J, with 12 bases between. This CDR3 has 16 amino acids. Germline CDR1 reads MNHNY; CDR2 reads SVGAGI (reference sequence). The CDR3 DNA is TGTGCCAGCAGTTACTCCAGGGATGGGGTCACAGATACGCAGTATTTT. Protein product: CASSYSRDGVTDTQYF.